This T cell receptor (beta chain) was identified during a study of cytomegalovirus exposure and HLA in healthy donors. For the study at large: Out of around 360 genotyped donors, about 80% belonged to the Caucasian-associated ancestry cluster.

Germline V gene lookup returns CDR1 LNHDA and CDR2 SQIVND (reference sequence). Trimming cost V 1 base and J 7 bases, with 7 bases left between them. The CDR3 runs to 13 residues. The primer mix had 60 Vbeta and 13 Jbeta primers. As originally analysed: It was a later analysis that counted 79 million or so unique TCR beta chains, of which around 11 million were shared. Repertoires were generated with immunoSEQ multiplex PCR, while TCRdb's copy carries only in-frame clones and drops some. The V and J calls and clone size were taken over from that table, and D and trimming were inferred from the DNA. This repertoire shows over 150,000 clones, 77% found once; its top ten account for 3.7%.

Material: PBMCs. This chain uses TRBV19 with TRBJ1-4; D not resolved. The sequence was obtained from a woman aged 55-69 years in good health and CMV-seropositive. DNA of the CDR3: TGTGCCAGTAGTATAGGAGGGATTGAAAAACTGTTTTTT. Translation gives CASSIGGIEKLFF.